This record looks at one T cell receptor (beta chain) sequence and its context. Its target is not known. The data were taken from a study of T cell responses to AZD1222 COVID-19 vaccine. Study results and limitations: Only a handful of people who got AZD1222 tested seropositive at baseline. White British people made up most donors, females outnumbered males, and clonal diversity was possibly underestimated.

Using immunoSEQ multiplex PCR, the repertoire was profiled, and TCRdb retains in-frame clones only, with some absent. The table includes 120,000 or so clones, roughly 84% detected once. The V gene's germline CDR1 is SGHRS and CDR2 YFSETQ. With V trimmed by 2 bases and J by 6 bases, 10 bases remained unmatched. This CDR3 contains 16 residues. The clonotype comes from an adult in good health. The source material was peripheral blood, sampled on day 0 of AZD1222 vaccination. The V gene is TRBV5-1, the J gene TRBJ1-2, with TRBD1 matching 10 bases. The DNA for the CDR3 is TGCGCCAGCAGCTTCGACCGGGACAGGGGAAAACATGGCTACACCTTC. It translates to CASSFDRDRGKHGYTF.